A selection of T cell receptor beta chains follows, all from one sample in a study of vaccination and CD4 T cells after COVID-19. Each CDR3 protein is one row after TCRdb ran MiXCR on the PCR reads. The sample lists over 9,000 distinct CDR3 sequences, about 66% occurring once. For these TCRs, the target antigens are not known. Sequencing was carried out using CD4+ T cells from blood, cultured in vitro. The receptors were gathered from a human donor who had recovered from COVID-19. Each CDR3 is given with its conserved first and last residue. Each record gives: D gene, V gene, clone size, J gene, CDR3 protein, CDR3 DNA. A D gene is named only where the DNA matches it firmly. Clone size is not always given. Where it is, it says once, few, many or a class for expanded clones.

D: TRBD2; V: TRBV10-3; size: few; J: TRBJ2-7; CDR3: CAISNSGGSYEQYF; DNA: TGTGCCATCAGTAATAGCGGGGGCTCCTACGAGCAGTACTTC
D: TRBD1; V: TRBV7-3; size: -; J: TRBJ2-2; CDR3: CASSPGTGGFAGELFF; DNA: TGTGCCAGCAGCCCCGGGACAGGGGGTTTCGCCGGGGAGCTGTTTTTT
D: TRBD1; V: TRBV24-1; size: -; J: TRBJ1-1; CDR3: CATRDRATEAFF; DNA: TGTGCCACCAGGGACAGGGCCACTGAAGCTTTCTTT
D: -; V: TRBV5-6; size: -; J: TRBJ1-2; CDR3: CASSSWALDYGYTF; DNA: TGTGCCAGCAGCTCGTGGGCCTTGGACTATGGCTACACCTTC
D: TRBD1; V: TRBV2; size: once; J: TRBJ2-2; CDR3: CATPPGQGEFGELFF; DNA: TGTGCCACCCCGCCGGGACAGGGTGAATTCGGGGAGCTGTTTTTT
D: -; V: TRBV7-8; size: few; J: TRBJ1-2; CDR3: CASSPRAALEKNYGYTF; DNA: TGTGCCAGCAGCCCACGGGCGGCACTCGAAAAAAACTATGGCTACACCTTC
D: -; V: TRBV15; size: -; J: TRBJ1-2; CDR3: CATSRGGHDPYYGYTF; DNA: TGTGCCACCAGCAGAGGCGGTCATGACCCTTACTATGGCTACACCTTC
D: TRBD1; V: TRBV20-1; size: -; J: TRBJ1-1; CDR3: CSARDYGQGQTEAFF; DNA: TGCAGTGCCAGGGACTATGGACAGGGGCAAACTGAAGCTTTCTTT
D: -; V: TRBV6-1; size: few; J: TRBJ1-1; CDR3: CASSEAILGGTEAFF; DNA: TGTGCCAGCAGTGAAGCGATTCTAGGGGGCACTGAAGCTTTCTTT
D: -; V: TRBV29-1; size: -; J: TRBJ2-3; CDR3: CSVDRKVWTQYF; DNA: TGCAGCGTTGACCGAAAGGTTTGGACGCAGTATTTT
D: -; V: TRBV20-1; size: few; J: TRBJ1-2; CDR3: CSVVLNYGYTF; DNA: TGCAGTGTAGTGCTTAACTATGGCTACACCTTC
D: -; V: TRBV20-1; size: -; J: TRBJ1-1; CDR3: CSARGGTVTEAFF; DNA: TGCAGTGCTAGAGGGGGAACAGTCACTGAAGCTTTCTTT
D: -; V: TRBV7-6; size: -; J: TRBJ1-1; CDR3: CASSLARNAEAFF; DNA: TGTGCCAGCAGCTTGGCTAGAAACGCTGAAGCTTTCTTT
D: -; V: TRBV2; size: -; J: TRBJ1-2; CDR3: CASNADLGRYGYTF; DNA: TGTGCCAGCAATGCGGATCTTGGGCGCTATGGCTACACCTTC
D: -; V: TRBV20-1; size: -; J: TRBJ1-4; CDR3: CSARRWGTNEKLFF; DNA: TGCAGTGCTAGGCGGTGGGGAACTAATGAAAAACTGTTTTTT
D: -; V: TRBV19; size: -; J: TRBJ1-2; CDR3: CASSIVRQTRGYTF; DNA: TGTGCCAGTAGTATAGTTCGACAGACCAGGGGCTACACCTTC
D: TRBD1; V: TRBV7-9; size: few; J: TRBJ1-2; CDR3: CASSLADRGYTF; DNA: TGTGCCAGCAGCTTAGCGGACAGGGGCTACACCTTC
D: -; V: TRBV5-1; size: -; J: TRBJ1-2; CDR3: CASSPNPGQVNYGYTF; DNA: TGCGCCAGCAGCCCTAACCCGGGACAAGTAAACTATGGCTACACCTTC
D: TRBD1; V: TRBV2; size: -; J: TRBJ1-6; CDR3: CASSVMGQGINSPLHF; DNA: TGTGCCAGCAGTGTAATGGGACAGGGGATAAACTCACCCCTCCACTTT
D: -; V: TRBV7-9; size: -; J: TRBJ2-3; CDR3: CASSSLGQTFTDTQYF; DNA: TGTGCCAGCAGCTCCCTTGGACAGACTTTCACAGATACGCAGTATTTT
D: -; V: TRBV20-1; size: once; J: TRBJ1-5; CDR3: CSAKQGLVNQPQHF; DNA: TGCAGTGCTAAGCAGGGGTTGGTCAATCAGCCCCAGCATTTT
D: TRBD1; V: TRBV6-2/TRBV6-3; size: -; J: TRBJ1-5; CDR3: CASRDRGFSNQPQHF; DNA: TGTGCCAGCAGAGACAGGGGATTTAGCAATCAGCCCCAGCATTTT
D: -; V: TRBV19; size: few; J: TRBJ1-5; CDR3: CASRVVDRNQPQHF; DNA: TGTGCCAGTAGGGTGGTAGATCGCAATCAGCCCCAGCATTTT
D: -; V: TRBV20-1; size: -; J: TRBJ1-6; CDR3: CSATKQGPGGSPLHF; DNA: TGCAGTGCAACGAAGCAGGGTCCGGGGGGTTCACCCCTCCACTTT
D: -; V: TRBV20-1; size: -; J: TRBJ1-2; CDR3: CSANIAAPRGYTF; DNA: TGCAGTGCTAATATAGCGGCCCCCCGCGGCTACACCTTC
D: -; V: TRBV18; size: -; J: TRBJ1-5; CDR3: CASSPVGGNQPQHF; DNA: TGTGCCAGCTCACCTGTGGGGGGCAATCAGCCCCAGCATTTT
D: -; V: TRBV4-2; size: once; J: TRBJ2-1; CDR3: CASSQGRTTYNEQFF; DNA: TGTGCCAGCAGCCAGGGCAGAACAACCTACAATGAGCAGTTCTTC
D: -; V: TRBV30; size: once; J: TRBJ2-1; CDR3: CAWKQGGSYNEQFF; DNA: TGTGCCTGGAAGCAGGGGGGGTCCTACAATGAGCAGTTCTTC
D: -; V: TRBV7-2; size: -; J: TRBJ1-6; CDR3: CASSFHRDSPLHF; DNA: TGTGCCAGCAGCTTCCACAGGGACTCACCCCTCCACTTT
D: TRBD2; V: TRBV7-9; size: -; J: TRBJ2-3; CDR3: CASSLGLAGTDTQYF; DNA: TGTGCCAGCAGCTTAGGACTAGCGGGCACAGATACGCAGTATTTT
D: -; V: TRBV28; size: -; J: TRBJ1-2; CDR3: CASSLSARGGYGYTF; DNA: TGTGCCAGCAGTTTATCCGCCAGGGGCGGCTATGGCTACACCTTC
D: TRBD1; V: TRBV9; size: once; J: TRBJ1-6; CDR3: CASSPEDREKGSYNSPLHF; DNA: TGTGCCAGCAGCCCAGAGGACAGGGAAAAGGGCTCCTATAATTCACCCCTCCACTTT
D: -; V: TRBV20-1; size: -; J: TRBJ1-5; CDR3: CSAREPYQPQHF; DNA: TGCAGTGCTAGAGAGCCATATCAGCCCCAGCATTTT
D: -; V: TRBV20-1; size: -; J: TRBJ1-2; CDR3: CSASRADSNYGYTF; DNA: TGCAGTGCTAGTAGGGCAGACTCTAACTATGGCTACACCTTC
D: TRBD2; V: TRBV20-1; size: -; J: TRBJ2-7; CDR3: CSASSLAGGLPLKSYEQYF; DNA: TGCAGTGCTAGTAGCCTAGCGGGGGGCCTTCCCCTAAAATCCTACGAGCAGTACTTC
D: -; V: TRBV2; size: -; J: TRBJ1-5; CDR3: CASSESGRNQPQHF; DNA: TGTGCCAGCAGTGAGAGTGGCCGCAATCAGCCCCAGCATTTT
D: -; V: TRBV5-4; size: -; J: TRBJ2-6; CDR3: CASSQVQVGATLSGANVLTF; DNA: TGTGCCAGCAGCCAGGTACAGGTGGGTGCCACTCTCTCTGGGGCCAACGTCCTGACTTTC
D: -; V: TRBV7-9; size: few; J: TRBJ1-2; CDR3: CASSTRQGTNYGYTF; DNA: TGTGCCAGCAGCACACGGCAGGGAACTAACTATGGCTACACCTTC
D: TRBD1; V: TRBV29-1; size: few; J: TRBJ1-2; CDR3: CSVKRTGRGYTF; DNA: TGCAGCGTTAAGAGGACAGGCCGCGGCTACACCTTC
D: -; V: TRBV4-1; size: few; J: TRBJ1-1; CDR3: CASSPRGSTEAFF; DNA: TGCGCCAGCAGCCCTCGTGGGAGTACTGAAGCTTTCTTT